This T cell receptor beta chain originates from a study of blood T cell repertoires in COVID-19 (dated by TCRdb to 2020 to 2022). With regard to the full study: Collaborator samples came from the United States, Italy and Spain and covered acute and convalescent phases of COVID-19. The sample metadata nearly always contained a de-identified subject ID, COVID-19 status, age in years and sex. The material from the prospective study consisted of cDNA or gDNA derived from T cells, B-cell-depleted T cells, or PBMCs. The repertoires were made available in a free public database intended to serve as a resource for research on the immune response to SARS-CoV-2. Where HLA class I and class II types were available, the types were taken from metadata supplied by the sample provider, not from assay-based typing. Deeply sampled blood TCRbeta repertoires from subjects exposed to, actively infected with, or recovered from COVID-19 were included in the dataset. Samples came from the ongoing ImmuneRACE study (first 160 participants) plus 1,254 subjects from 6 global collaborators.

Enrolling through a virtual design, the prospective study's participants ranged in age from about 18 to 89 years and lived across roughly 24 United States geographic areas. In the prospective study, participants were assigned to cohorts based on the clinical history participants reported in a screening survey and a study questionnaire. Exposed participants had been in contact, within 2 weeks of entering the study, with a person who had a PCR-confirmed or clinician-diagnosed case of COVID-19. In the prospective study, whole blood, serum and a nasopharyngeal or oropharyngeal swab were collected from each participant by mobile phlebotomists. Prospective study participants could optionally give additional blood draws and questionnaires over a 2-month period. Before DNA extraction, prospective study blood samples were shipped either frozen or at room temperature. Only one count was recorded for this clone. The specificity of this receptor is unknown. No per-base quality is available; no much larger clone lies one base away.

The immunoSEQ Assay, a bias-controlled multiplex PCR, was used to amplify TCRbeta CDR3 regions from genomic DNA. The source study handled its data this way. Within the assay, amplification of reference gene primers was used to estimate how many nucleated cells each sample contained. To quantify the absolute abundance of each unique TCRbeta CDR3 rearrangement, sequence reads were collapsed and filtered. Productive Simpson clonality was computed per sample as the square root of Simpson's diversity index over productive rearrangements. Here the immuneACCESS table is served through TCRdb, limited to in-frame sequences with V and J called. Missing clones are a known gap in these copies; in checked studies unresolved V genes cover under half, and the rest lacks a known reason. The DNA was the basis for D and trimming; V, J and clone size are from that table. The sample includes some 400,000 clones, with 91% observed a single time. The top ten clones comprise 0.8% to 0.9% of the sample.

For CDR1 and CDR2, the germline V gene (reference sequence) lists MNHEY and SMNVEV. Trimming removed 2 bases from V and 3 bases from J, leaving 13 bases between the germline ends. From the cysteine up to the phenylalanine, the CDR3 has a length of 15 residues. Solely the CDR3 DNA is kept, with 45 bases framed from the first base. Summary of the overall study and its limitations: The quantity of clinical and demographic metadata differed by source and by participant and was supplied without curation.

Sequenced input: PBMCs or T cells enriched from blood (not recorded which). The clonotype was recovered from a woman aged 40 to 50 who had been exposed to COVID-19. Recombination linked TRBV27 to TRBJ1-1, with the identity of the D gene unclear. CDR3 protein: CASSLKMSGDTEAFF. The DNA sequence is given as TGTGCCAGCAGTTTAAAGATGAGCGGAGACACTGAAGCTTTCTTT.